The T cell receptor (beta chain) described here comes from a study of cytomegalovirus exposure and HLA in healthy donors. It was with 60 Vbeta and 13 Jbeta primers that the PCR ran. Here immunoSEQ multiplex PCR was the method, and the copy in TCRdb shows in-frame clones only, minus some. The table lists 100,000 to 150,000 clones. Study-wide findings and caveats: Usually a TCR sequence was rare, but some public TCRs were found in many donors.

The CDR3 has 13 amino acids. In germline, CDR1 is SGDLS, CDR2 YYNGEE. Trimming cost V 8 bases and J 4 bases, with 15 bases left between them. As for this clone: Its antigen is unknown.

Sequencing was done on a sample of PBMCs. The chain recombines TRBV9 with TRBJ2-5; D gene uncertain. This clonotype was sampled from a woman in her 40s in good health and CMV-seropositive. The CDR3, as DNA: TGTGCCAGTTCCGACCTTTCGGGAGAGACCCAGTACTTC. It yields the protein CASSDLSGETQYF.